The subject of this entry is one TCR beta chain. This CDR3 region has 14 residues. After removal of 3 bases from V and 3 bases from J, the junction contained 3 bases not matched to a gene. Germline CDR1 reads KGHSH; CDR2 reads LQKENI. The record originates from a study of control samples from healthy donors and cancer patients. Clones were sequenced by immunoSEQ multiplex PCR, and TCRdb holds only the in-frame ones, with some missing. The sample includes under 200,000 clones, just over 90% of them seen just once. This TCR was sampled from a woman aged 55-70 years in good health. The chain joins TRBV18 to TRBJ1-1; 8 positions match TRBD1. The sequenced sample consisted of blood. This chain's CDR3 is CASSPTGADTEAFF. CDR3 bases: TGTGCCAGCTCACCGACAGGGGCGGACACTGAAGCTTTCTTT.